Following are 31 T cell receptor beta chains from one sample sequenced in a study of ipilimumab plus nivolumab after autologous stem cell transplantation. Only in-frame clones appear in the TCRdb table, and some are missing; sequencing was by immunoSEQ multiplex PCR. The table shows around 3,500 clones, with over 75% occurring only once. This sample comprised PBMCs, obtained in a trial of ipilimumab plus nivolumab as post-transplant consolidation. The source is a male donor with multiple myeloma.

This clone counts as large. The J gene is TRBJ2-4, the V gene TRBV2; 11 nucleotides agree with TRBD2. Germline trimming cut 7 bases from V and 6 bases from J; bases unmatched to any gene: 11. CDR3 length: 16 residues. Germline V gene lookup returns CDR1 SNHLY and CDR2 FYNNEI. The CDR3, as DNA: TGTGCCAGCAAGTTCGTAGCGGGAGGGCCCGTAAACATTCAGTACTTC. It specifies CASKFVAGGPVNIQYF.

The V gene is TRBV19, the J gene TRBJ1-3; a weak D match, TRBD1 (5 bases). This CDR3 comprises 15 residues. Germline CDR1 reads LNHDA; CDR2 reads SQIVND (reference sequence). Trimming pared 5 bases from V and 0 bases from J, leaving 11 bases between. The CDR3 DNA reads as TGTGCCAGTAGTTCCACAGGCTTCTCTGGAAACACCATATATTTT. Amino acids: CASSSTGFSGNTIYF.

V is TRBV7-9 and J is TRBJ2-7; 9 bases fit TRBD2. The length of the CDR3 is 17 residues. V lost 4 bases to trimming and J lost 5 bases; unmatched junction nucleotides: 15. The germline CDR1 and CDR2 sequences are SEHNR and FQNEAQ (reference sequence). CDR3 protein: CASSYSGRSGRSHEQYF. The CDR3 nucleotides are TGTGCCAGCAGCTACTCCGGGAGGAGCGGGAGGTCCCACGAGCAGTACTTC.

The chain couples TRBV2 to TRBJ2-1, with TRBD1 as a possible D gene (5 bases). This CDR3 is 15 amino acids long. Germline V lookup: CDR1 SNHLY, CDR2 FYNNEI. Trimming cost V 4 bases and J 7 bases, with 17 bases left between them. The CDR3 DNA is TGTGCCAGCAGTGCCAGACAGATCCCCGGGAATGAGCAGTTCTTC. The encoded protein is CASSARQIPGNEQFF.

This chain uses TRBV6-4 with TRBJ2-3; the match to TRBD2 covers 12 bases. The germline V gene encodes CDR1 MRHNA and CDR2 SNTAGT. The CDR3 spans 14 residues. The V and J ends lost 4 bases and 4 bases, in that order; junction bases with no gene match: 0. The CDR3 region is CASSGLAGADTQYF. For the CDR3, the DNA is TGTGCCAGCAGTGGACTAGCGGGAGCAGATACGCAGTATTTT.

J is TRBJ2-1 and V is TRBV11-1, with a tentative D call TRBD1 (6 bases). Trimming cost V 5 bases and J 1 base, with 24 bases left between them. Germline V gene data show CDR1 as SGHAT and CDR2 as FQDESV (reference sequence). This CDR3 is 19 amino acids long. The CDR3, as DNA: TGTGCCAGCAGCCTGGCCGGGACACAGAGCCATGGGTCCTACAATGAGCAGTTCTTC. Its translation is CASSLAGTQSHGSYNEQFF.

Only a few counts were recorded for this clone. The chain is built from TRBV19 and TRBJ1-5; 8 nucleotides agree with TRBD1. Trimming took 1 base from V and 2 from J; bases not matched to a gene: 1. Germline V CDR1 and CDR2: LNHDA, SQIVND (reference sequence). This CDR3 is built from 15 residues. CDR3: CASSIADRGNQPQHF. DNA of the CDR3: TGTGCCAGTAGTATAGCGGACAGGGGCAATCAGCCCCAGCATTTT.

This clone was counted once. V and J are TRBV25-1 and TRBJ2-5; 7 bases are a match to TRBD1. With V trimmed by 0 bases and J by 4 bases, 2 bases remained unmatched. The CDR3 length is 14 residues. Looked up from germline, CDR1 is MGHDK and CDR2 is SYGVNS. CDR3 protein: CASSEYTGVETQYF. The DNA of the CDR3 is TGTGCCAGCAGTGAATATACAGGGGTAGAGACCCAGTACTTC.

The chain employs TRBV2 and TRBJ1-2; no reliable D call. The CDR3 totals 15 residues. Trimming stripped 0 bases from V and 2 bases from J, with 10 bases between. Germline CDR1 SNHLY, CDR2 FYNNEI. CDR3 in DNA: TGTGCCAGCAGTGAAGCCAGTGGAGGCAACTATGGCTACACCTTC. Translating it yields CASSEASGGNYGYTF.

This chain connects TRBV5-4 to TRBJ2-7; D perhaps matches TRBD2 (5 bases). The V end was cut by 4 bases, the J end by 0 bases, with 14 bases between. The CDR3 is made up of 15 amino acids. The germline CDR1 and CDR2 sequences are SGHNT and YYREEE (reference sequence). The CDR3 sequence is CASSPGPAASYEQYF. CDR3 sequence (DNA): TGTGCCAGCAGCCCCGGCCCAGCGGCCTCCTACGAGCAGTACTTC.

A few counts support this clone. The chain combines TRBV6-1 with TRBJ2-7; 11 bases are a match to TRBD2. The J segment lost 3 bases and the V segment lost 8 bases, leaving 6 bases of the junction unmatched. The germline gives CDR1 MNHNS, CDR2 SASEGT. This CDR3 region has 14 residues. DNA for the CDR3: TGTGCCAGCGAGGCCGGGACTAGCGGCTACGAGCAGTACTTC. Translated, it gives CASEAGTSGYEQYF.

The chain uses TRBV7-2 and TRBJ1-5; the D gene is possibly TRBD1 (5 bases). The CDR3 runs to 13 residues. V was shortened by 1 base and J by 7 bases, with 8 bases between the two germline ends. Germline values: CDR1 SGHTA, CDR2 FQGNSA. The CDR3 region is CASSLVGGQPQHF. CDR3 DNA sequence: TGTGCCAGCAGCTTAGTTGGGGGACAGCCCCAGCATTTT. Full variable domain (missing parts from reference TRBV7-2 and TRBJ1-5): GAGVSQSPSNKVTEKGKDVELRCDPISGHTALYWYRQSLGQGLEFLIYFQGNSAPDKSGLPSDRFSAERTGGSVSTLTIQRTQQEDSAVYLCASSLVGGQPQHFGDGTRLSIL.

V is TRBV5-1 and J is TRBJ2-7; D remains ambiguous. This CDR3 region has 12 residues. Deletions cut 0 bases from V and 7 bases from J, with 8 bases between. CDR1 SGHRS and CDR2 YFSETQ come from the germline V gene. DNA for the CDR3: TGCGCCAGCAGCTTGGTCCTCGGGGAGCAGTACTTC. As protein: CASSLVLGEQYF. Based on the CDR3 plus reference TRBV5-1 and TRBJ2-7, the full variable domain is KAGVTQTPRYLIKTRGQQVTLSCSPISGHRSVSWYQQTPGQGLQFLFEYFSETQRNKGNFPGRFSGRQFSNSRSEMNVSTLELGDSALYLCASSLVLGEQYFGPGTRLTVT.

The rearrangement uses TRBV6-6 and TRBJ1-1; TRBD1 matches 8 bases. The CDR3 runs to 13 residues. Trimming took 6 bases from V and 0 from J; bases not matched to a gene: 0. From germline, CDR1 is MNHNY and CDR2 SVGAGI (reference sequence). The CDR3 DNA reads TGTGCCAGCAGCAGGGGGCTGAACACTGAAGCTTTCTTT. Translation: CASSRGLNTEAFF.

This clone was seen only once. The V and J genes are TRBV9 and TRBJ2-1, with 8 bases aligning to TRBD2. The CDR3 has 15 residues. J was trimmed by 6 bases and V by 0 bases; bases with no gene match: 5. CDR1 is SGDLS and CDR2 is YYNGEE in the germline V gene. The CDR3 nucleotides are TGTGCCAGCAGCGTAGCGGGAGGGCCAAGCAATGAGCAGTTCTTC. It translates to CASSVAGGPSNEQFF.

This chain joins TRBV18 and TRBJ1-1, with a weak D call TRBD1 (6 bases). V dropped 3 bases and J dropped 5 bases, with 13 bases sitting between them. From germline, CDR1 is KGHSH and CDR2 LQKENI. The CDR3 spans 14 residues. The CDR3 DNA is TGTGCCAGCTCACCTGAACCAGGGGTTACTGAAGCTTTCTTT. It yields the protein CASSPEPGVTEAFF.

The chain uses TRBV19 and TRBJ2-7, with 7 bases lining up with TRBD2. The CDR3 loop spans 11 amino acids. V gave up 8 bases and J gave up 2 bases; unmatched junction bases: 0. Looked up from germline, CDR1 is LNHDA and CDR2 is SQIVND (reference sequence). The CDR3, as DNA: TGTGCCAGTGGACTAGCCTACGAGCAGTACTTC. It is translated as CASGLAYEQYF.

This clone is labeled hyperexpanded. The rearrangement uses TRBV19 and TRBJ2-7, with 9 bases matching TRBD2. This CDR3 contains 18 residues. CDR1 is LNHDA and CDR2 is SQIVND in the germline V gene (reference sequence). J lost 3 bases, V lost 1 base, and 13 bases had no gene match. The chain's CDR3 is CASSIGASGTAYNYEQYF. The CDR3 DNA follows: TGTGCCAGTAGTATAGGTGCTAGCGGGACTGCCTATAACTACGAGCAGTACTTC.

The J gene is TRBJ2-7, the V gene TRBV21-1; TRBD1, as called in the table, went unchecked against the DNA. TRBV21-1 is flagged as a pseudogene. The CDR3 has 16 residues. The CDR3: CASSDSLSGHHYEQYF. The CDR3 nucleotides read TGTGCCAGCAGCGACAGCCTCTCGGGTCATCACTACGAGCAGTACTTC.

The V gene is TRBV27, the J gene TRBJ2-3; 8 bases align to TRBD1. V lost 1 base and J lost 3; bases outside the gene matches: 9. The CDR3 has 17 residues. In germline, CDR1 is MNHEY, CDR2 SMNVEV (reference sequence). CDR3 sequence (DNA): TGTGCCAGCAGTTTATTCCAGGGGGCTTTCAAGACAGATACGCAGTATTTT. This gives the protein CASSLFQGAFKTDTQYF.

The chain is built from TRBV5-1 and TRBJ2-1; 10 bases map to TRBD2. V shed 4 bases and J 2 bases; nucleotides not matched to a gene: 6. Germline loops: CDR1 SGHRS, CDR2 YFSETQ. The CDR3 is 16 amino acids. The chain's CDR3 is CASSREREGAYNEQFF. CDR3 nucleotide sequence: TGCGCCAGCAGCAGGGAGCGGGAGGGCGCCTACAATGAGCAGTTCTTC.

The chain couples TRBV19 to TRBJ2-1; D call uncertain. Germline V gives CDR1 LNHDA, CDR2 SQIVND (reference sequence). This CDR3 comprises 16 residues. With 6 bases removed from V and 0 bases from J, the gap between germline ends came to 15 bases. This CDR3 reads CASRALRGGSYNEQFF. The CDR3, as DNA: TGTGCCAGTAGGGCCTTACGCGGTGGCTCCTACAATGAGCAGTTCTTC.

The chain is built from TRBV28 and TRBJ1-2; 10 bases align to TRBD1. After removal of 3 bases from V and 1 base from J, the junction contained 5 bases not matched to a gene. This CDR3 has 16 residues. The germline gives CDR1 MDHEN, CDR2 SYDVKM. CDR3 nucleotides: TGTGCCAGCAGTTTGACAGGGGGCATCGTTAACTATGGCTACACCTTC. It translates to CASSLTGGIVNYGYTF.

The chain employs TRBV12-5 and TRBJ2-3, with 9 bases matching TRBD2. The CDR3 covers 14 residues. Germline V gene sequence: CDR1 LGHNT, CDR2 FRNRAP. V shed 8 bases and J 1 base; nucleotides not matched to a gene: 4. The CDR3 region is CASFSGSGTDTQYF. The CDR3 region has the DNA TGTGCTAGTTTTAGCGGGAGTGGCACAGATACGCAGTATTTT.

This chain links TRBV7-7 with TRBJ2-2; D is unclear. CDR3 length equals 13 residues. Germline V gene lookup returns CDR1 SSHAT and CDR2 FNYEAQ (reference sequence). Trimming pared 5 bases from V and 2 bases from J, leaving 6 bases between. The CDR3 DNA reads as TGTGCCAGCAGCCCCCTCAACACCGGGGAGCTGTTTTTT. It yields the protein CASSPLNTGELFF.

The rearrangement joins TRBV5-6 to TRBJ2-3; D unclear. This CDR3 is built from 15 residues. From germline, CDR1 is SGHDT and CDR2 YYEEEE. Deletions cut 5 bases from V and 0 bases from J, with 13 bases between. The CDR3: CASRGMRTSTDTQYF. The DNA for the CDR3 is TGTGCCAGCAGGGGGATGCGCACTAGCACAGATACGCAGTATTTT.

The gene calls are TRBV19 and TRBJ2-5, with D uncertain. CDR1 LNHDA and CDR2 SQIVND come from the germline V gene (reference sequence). The CDR3 is 11 amino acids. V was pared by 5 bases and J by 5 bases, with 6 bases between. This chain's CDR3 is CASSDRETQYF. Written as DNA, the CDR3 is TGTGCCAGTAGTGATAGGGAGACCCAGTACTTC.

This clone appeared a few times. The rearrangement joins TRBV4-1 to TRBJ1-3; D remains ambiguous. Between the trimmed V and J ends, which lost 0 bases and 4 bases, there was a span of 13 bases. CDR1 is MGHRA, CDR2 YSYEKL, per germline. The CDR3 contains 16 residues. The CDR3 here is CASSQDGPKGGNTIYF. The CDR3 DNA reads as TGCGCCAGCAGCCAAGACGGTCCCAAAGGGGGAAACACCATATATTTT.

This chain uses TRBV11-3 with TRBJ2-1; TRBD2 matches 10 bases. The CDR3 is made up of 16 amino acids. The J segment lost 5 bases and the V segment lost 1 base, leaving 5 bases of the junction unmatched. Germline V gene data show CDR1 as SGHNT and CDR2 as YENEEA. The CDR3 sequence is CASSLVVTSGHNEQFF. For the CDR3, the DNA is TGTGCCAGCAGCTTAGTAGTGACTAGCGGGCACAATGAGCAGTTCTTC. The entire variable domain, with the rest obtained from reference TRBV11-3 and TRBJ2-1, is as follows: EAGVVQSPRYKIIEKKQPVAFWCNPISGHNTLYWYLQNLGQGPELLIRYENEEAVDDSQLPKDRFSAERLKGVDSTLKIQPAELGDSAVYLCASSLVVTSGHNEQFFGPGTRLTVL.

The chain combines TRBV19 with TRBJ2-7; 10 bases fit TRBD2. This CDR3 spans 15 amino acids. Unmatched junction bases numbered 8, after V lost 2 bases and J lost 7 bases. The V gene's germline CDR1 is LNHDA and CDR2 SQIVND (reference sequence). The CDR3 nucleotides are TGTGCCAGTAGTATAAAAAGCGGGAGGGCCGAAGAGCAGTACTTC. Protein sequence: CASSIKSGRAEEQYF.

The chain joins TRBV19 to TRBJ2-3; D may be TRBD2 (5 bases). Looked up from germline, CDR1 is LNHDA and CDR2 is SQIVND (reference sequence). V was pared by 6 bases and J by 0 bases, with 13 bases between. The CDR3 has 15 amino acids. CDR3 amino acids: CASRVSSASTDTQYF. Written as DNA, the CDR3 is TGTGCCAGTAGAGTTAGTAGCGCTAGCACAGATACGCAGTATTTT. Based on the CDR3 plus reference TRBV19 and TRBJ2-3, the full variable domain is DGGITQSPKYLFRKEGQNVTLSCEQNLNHDAMYWYRQDPGQGLRLIYYSQIVNDFQKGDIAEGYSVSREKKESFPLTVTSAQKNPTAFYLCASRVSSASTDTQYFGPGTRLTVL.